This T cell receptor beta chain stems from a study of blood T cell repertoires in COVID-19 (dated by TCRdb to the early 2020s). At the level of the whole study: The collaborator samples originated in the United States, Italy and Spain and spanned the acute and convalescent phases of COVID-19. The material from the prospective study consisted of cDNA or gDNA derived from T cells, B-cell-depleted T cells, or PBMCs. Deeply sampled blood TCRbeta repertoires from subjects exposed to, actively infected with, or recovered from COVID-19 were included in the dataset. The repertoires were made available in a free public database intended to serve as a resource for research on the immune response to SARS-CoV-2. The samples were drawn from the first 160 participants of the ongoing ImmuneRACE study and from some 1,300 subjects provided by 6 global collaborators. The sample metadata nearly always contained a de-identified subject ID, COVID-19 status, age in years and sex. HLA class I and class II types, where available, came from metadata supplied by the sample provider rather than from assay-based typing. General findings and caveats noted by the study authors: The amount of clinical and demographic metadata varied by source and participant and was provided uncurated.

Collaborating institutions collected whole blood in K2EDTA tubes following their own protocols. Collaborator samples were shipped for TCRbeta analysis as frozen whole blood, isolated PBMCs, or DNA extracted from either sample type. The immunoSEQ Assay, a bias-controlled multiplex PCR, was used to amplify TCRbeta CDR3 regions from genomic DNA. Turning to the authors' computational methods: The number of nucleated cells in each sample was estimated from the amplification of reference gene primers within the assay. To quantify the absolute abundance of each unique TCRbeta CDR3 rearrangement, sequence reads were collapsed and filtered. For each sample, productive Simpson clonality was calculated as the square root of Simpson's diversity index across productive rearrangements. TCRdb obtained this table from immuneACCESS and retained in-frame rearrangements with V and J assigned. These tables miss some clones; where compared with another copy, unresolved V genes account for less than half of the shortfall, and the remainder is unexplained. The V and J calls and clone size were taken over from that table, and D and trimming were inferred from the DNA. Recorded for this sample are about 32,000 clones; about 92% of them occurred a single time. The ten most abundant clones make up about 1% of the sample.

As concerns this clone: Its antigen is unknown. No base quality values were provided; no much bigger clone lies one nucleotide off.

The CDR3 has 14 amino acids, counting the end cysteine and phenylalanine. Just CDR3 DNA is preserved here, 42 bases in frame from base 1. Trimming at the junction amounts to 2 bases on V and 5 bases on J, and the germline ends lie 11 bases apart. CDR1 and CDR2, per the germline V gene, are MNHNS and SASEGT. Sequences were obtained from peripheral blood. The chain was built from TRBV6-1 and TRBJ2-3; TRBD2 is a weak D gene call, 5 bases matching. The receptor's source is a man between 65 and 85 years old with active or convalescent COVID-19. Here the CDR3 is given as CASSESEGRDTQYF. The nucleotide sequence reads TGTGCCAGCAGTGAAAGTGAAGGGAGAGATACGCAGTATTTT.